In this sample, the clone carrying this T cell receptor (beta chain) turned up once. Its antigen is not known. The data were taken from a study of shared clonotypes between healthy human individuals. Findings and limits, study-wide: Sequencing depth was expected to affect clonotype sharing among donors.

There are 13 residues in the CDR3. CDR1 is SGHRS and CDR2 is YFSETQ in the germline V gene. V was shortened by 4 bases and J by 5 bases, with 13 bases between the two germline ends. Produced via immunoSEQ multiplex PCR; TCRdb's table is partial and in-frame only. The sample contains over a million clones, around 82% of which appear only once. The rearrangement links TRBV5-1 to TRBJ2-7, with TRBD2 as a possible D gene (5 bases). The specimen was memory CD4+ T cells from PBMCs. Subset indicated: CD45RA-negative fraction. This receptor was taken from a young man in good health. Some clones in this sample may be carry-over from other donors' samples. In DNA form, the CDR3 reads TGCGCCAGCAGCCGCCGGGATAGGGACGAGCAGTACTTC. Protein: CASSRRDRDEQYF.